Presented here are 15 T cell receptor beta chains from one specimen sequenced in a study of shared clonotypes between healthy human individuals. Profiling relied on immunoSEQ multiplex PCR, and the TCRdb table lists in-frame clones only, not all of them. The table includes fewer than 1 million clones, 96% detected once. CD45RO-negative, CCR7-positively selected cells formed the naive CD8 fraction, excluding terminally differentiated effector memory CD45RA+ cells. Sequenced sample: naive CD8+ T cells sorted from blood. The source is a man aged 25 to 45 in good health.

The V gene is TRBV4-1, the J gene TRBJ2-5, with D unclear. Per germline, CDR1 MGHRA and CDR2 YSYEKL. This CDR3 is built from 13 residues. Deletions cut 2 bases from V and 2 bases from J, with 6 bases between. The CDR3 region has the DNA TGCGCCAGCAGCCAAATACAGCAAGAGACCCAGTACTTC. It yields the protein CASSQIQQETQYF.

The rearrangement links TRBV27 to TRBJ1-5; D is uncertain. Germline V CDR1 and CDR2: MNHEY, SMNVEV (reference sequence). This CDR3 comprises 13 residues. With 3 bases removed from V and 4 bases from J, the gap between germline ends came to 7 bases. The CDR3 DNA follows: TGTGCCAGCAGTTTGTCCGCTAATCAGCCCCAGCATTTT. Translation gives CASSLSANQPQHF.

V is TRBV7-9 and J is TRBJ1-2, with no clear D. CDR1 and CDR2 (germline): SEHNR, FQNEAQ (reference sequence). The CDR3 contains 13 residues. The V end was cut by 1 base, the J end by 6 bases, with 9 bases between. In nucleotides, the CDR3 is TGTGCCAGCAGCTTAGGGAATTTGGATGGCTACACCTTC. Encoded protein: CASSLGNLDGYTF.

The chain joins TRBV9 to TRBJ2-7; no clear D gene. Germline-derived CDR1 and CDR2 are SGDLS and YYNGEE. CDR3 length: 16 amino acids. Deletions cut 4 bases from V and 0 bases from J, with 17 bases between. CDR3 amino acids: CASSLLGRSLSYEQYF. CDR3 nucleotide sequence: TGTGCCAGCAGCTTGCTGGGCAGGTCTCTCTCCTACGAGCAGTACTTC.

The V and J genes are TRBV27 and TRBJ1-3; tentatively, D is TRBD1 (6 bases). Trimming pared 6 bases from V and 4 bases from J, leaving 16 bases between. The CDR3 has 15 residues. Germline V gene data show CDR1 as MNHEY and CDR2 as SMNVEV (reference sequence). CDR3 nucleotide sequence: TGTGCCAGCAGAGGGGGAGACAACTCGGGAAACACCATATATTTT. The encoded protein is CASRGGDNSGNTIYF.

The rearrangement links TRBV11-2 to TRBJ2-3; D unclear. Germline CDR1 and CDR2: SGHAT and FQNNGV. The CDR3 extends over 13 amino acids. V was pared by 3 bases and J by 3 bases, with 7 bases between. CDR3 in amino acids: CASSFLRTDTQYF. CDR3 sequence (DNA): TGTGCCAGCAGCTTCCTCCGGACAGATACGCAGTATTTT.

CDR3 nucleotides: TGTGCCAGCAGTTTAAGCGAATACACCTACGAGCAGTACTTC. Its protein is CASSLSEYTYEQYF. The V and J genes are TRBV27 and TRBJ2-7; D is unclear. Germline V gene lookup returns CDR1 MNHEY and CDR2 SMNVEV (reference sequence). V was clipped by 2 bases and J by 2 bases, with 10 bases between them. The CDR3 extends over 14 amino acids.

This clone was seen only once. The genes are TRBV29-1 and TRBJ2-5; D perhaps matches TRBD1 (6 bases). The CDR3 has 14 amino acids. V was clipped by 7 bases and J by 4 bases, with 19 bases between them. Germline V lookup: CDR1 SQVTM, CDR2 ANQGSEA. The CDR3 DNA reads as TGCAGCGCTGAGAGGACCGGGACATCAGAGACCCAGTACTTC. Translation: CSAERTGTSETQYF.

This clone was recorded only once. The chain combines TRBV19 with TRBJ2-2; a possible D gene is TRBD2 (6 bases). V was shortened by 5 bases and J by 5 bases, with 12 bases between the two germline ends. The CDR3 totals 14 residues. Germline-derived CDR1 and CDR2 are LNHDA and SQIVND (reference sequence). The DNA for the CDR3 is TGTGCCAGTAGTCCGGGACTTCTGACCGGGGAGCTGTTTTTT. It yields the protein CASSPGLLTGELFF.

CDR3: CASSSRTSGITEQYF. For the CDR3, the DNA is TGTGCCAGCAGCTCCCGGACTAGCGGGATCACAGAGCAGTACTTC. The chain carries TRBV7-9 and TRBJ2-7, with 12 nucleotides matching TRBD2. The V segment lost 4 bases and the J segment 7 bases; nucleotides outside the gene matches: 8. The CDR3 contains 15 residues. CDR1 is SEHNR, CDR2 FQNEAQ, per germline (reference sequence).

V and J are TRBV4-1 and TRBJ2-7, with 11 bases identical to TRBD1. J was trimmed by 3 bases and V by 4 bases; bases with no gene match: 8. The CDR3 loop spans 16 amino acids. Germline CDR1 MGHRA, CDR2 YSYEKL. The chain's CDR3 is CASSLSGQGDVYEQYF. Written as DNA, the CDR3 is TGCGCCAGCAGCCTTTCGGGACAGGGGGACGTCTACGAGCAGTACTTC.

The rearrangement links TRBV4-1 to TRBJ1-1; D gene ambiguous. The CDR3 has 13 residues. The germline gives CDR1 MGHRA, CDR2 YSYEKL. V was pared by 0 bases and J by 6 bases, with 8 bases between. DNA for the CDR3: TGCGCCAGCAGCCAAGAGGGGTCCGCTGAAGCTTTCTTT. Encoded protein: CASSQEGSAEAFF.

This chain connects TRBV7-8 to TRBJ2-5; 7 positions match TRBD2. The CDR3 length is 15 residues. The germline V gene has CDR1 SGHVS and CDR2 FQNEAQ. V shed 1 base and J 4 bases; nucleotides not matched to a gene: 6. CDR3 loop: CASSLVAGAAETQYF. The CDR3 region has the DNA TGTGCCAGCAGCTTAGTTGCGGGAGCGGCAGAGACCCAGTACTTC.

Notes on this clone: The same CDR3 also results from other DNA sequences found in this sample. This rearrangement joins TRBV27 to TRBJ2-7, with D uncertain. Between the trimmed V and J ends, which lost 0 bases and 0 bases, there was a span of 6 bases. The CDR3 spans 14 residues. Germline-derived CDR1 and CDR2 are MNHEY and SMNVEV (reference sequence). CDR3 nucleotide sequence: TGTGCCAGCAGTTTATCACGGGCCTCCTACGAGCAGTACTTC. Translating it yields CASSLSRASYEQYF.

The chain couples TRBV30 to TRBJ2-7; TRBD2 matches 7 bases. This CDR3 has 14 residues. Germline values: CDR1 GTSNPN, CDR2 SVGIG (reference sequence). Trimming removed 4 bases from V and 3 bases from J; junction bases left unmatched: 9. This chain's CDR3 is CAWTGLDSLYEQYF. The CDR3 region has the DNA TGTGCCTGGACCGGACTAGACTCCCTCTACGAGCAGTACTTC.